The sequence of this T cell receptor (beta chain) was determined in a study of blood T cell repertoires in COVID-19 (dated by TCRdb to the early 2020s). Context from the whole study: Samples from collaborators originated in the United States, Italy and Spain and spanned both the acute and convalescent phases of COVID-19. The prospective study material was composed of cDNA or gDNA derived from T cells, B-cell-depleted T cells, or PBMCs. The dataset comprised deeply sampled blood TCRbeta repertoires from subjects exposed to, actively infected with, or recovered from COVID-19. The repertoires were released in a freely available public database intended as a resource for research on the immune response to SARS-CoV-2. The samples were drawn from two sources: the first 160 participants of the ongoing ImmuneRACE study, and 1,200 or so subjects contributed by 6 global collaborators. A de-identified subject ID, COVID-19 status, age in years and sex were almost always included in the sample metadata. Where HLA class I and class II types were available, the types were taken from metadata supplied by the sample provider, not from assay-based typing.

Results and caveats for the whole study, not just this receptor: The amount of clinical and demographic metadata varied by source and participant and was provided uncurated.

TCRbeta CDR3 regions were amplified from genomic DNA by means of the immunoSEQ Assay, a bias-controlled multiplex PCR. For the original study's pipeline: Nucleated cell counts per sample were estimated from amplification of reference gene primers within the assay. To quantify the absolute abundance of each unique TCRbeta CDR3 rearrangement, sequence reads were collapsed and filtered. For each sample, productive Simpson clonality was calculated as the square root of Simpson's diversity index over productive rearrangements. This is the immuneACCESS table as TCRdb keeps it, with only in-frame sequences that have V and J called. A part of the clones is gone; compared with another copy, unresolved V genes explain less than half, and the rest is unexplained. V, J and clone size were drawn from that table, and D and trimming were deduced from the DNA. The sample has some 200,000 clones on record, under 90% of them singletons. Together, the top ten hold 13% to 15% of the sample.

As concerns this clone: No cognate antigen has been identified for it. No base qualities exist here, and no much larger clone lies one base off it.

The germline V gene yields KGHDR for CDR1 and SFDVKD for CDR2. V gives up 0 bases and J gives up 5 bases, and the segment between their germline ends measures 11 bases. The CDR3 spans 15 residues, from the cysteine through the phenylalanine. CDR3 DNA only is kept here, 45 bases in frame from base 1. Collaborating institutions collected whole blood in K2EDTA tubes following their own protocols. For TCRbeta analysis, collaborators shipped samples as frozen whole blood, isolated PBMCs, or DNA extracted from either of those sample types. The chain couples TRBV24-1 to TRBJ2-3, with no confident D gene call. The sequence came from a man aged 25 to 45 with active or convalescent COVID-19. Sequenced input: peripheral blood. The CDR3 reads as follows: CATSDLGTVEDTQYF. The DNA sequence is TGTGCCACCAGTGATTTGGGAACAGTCGAAGATACGCAGTATTTT.